This passage covers 21 T cell receptor beta chains from one sample sequenced in a study of CD8 T cells in Susac syndrome. RNA amounts of 0.5 to 1 ug underwent reverse transcription with random hexamers. MiXCR was run by TCRdb on the immunoSEQ multiplex PCR reads, yielding one entry per CDR3 protein. Found here are 120,000 or so distinct CDR3 sequences, about 94% of them singletons; the top ten hold around 0.2%. Specimen: CD8+ T cells from PBMCs. The source is a human donor with Susac syndrome.

This chain joins TRBV5-1 and TRBJ1-1; 8 bases align to TRBD1. The length of the CDR3 is 13 residues. V lost 7 bases to trimming and J lost 6 bases; unmatched junction nucleotides: 8. The germline CDR1 and CDR2 sequences are SGHRS and YFSETQ. The CDR3 protein is CASGFQQGAEAFF. The CDR3 coding sequence is TGCGCCAGCGGATTCCAACAGGGGGCTGAAGCTTTCTTT.

The chain links TRBV27 to TRBJ1-1; D is ambiguous. The germline V gene encodes CDR1 MNHEY and CDR2 SMNVEV (reference sequence). The CDR3 has 15 residues. V lost 3 bases and J lost 3, with 14 bases in between. As DNA, the CDR3 is TGTGCCAGCAGTTTTGCGAGCGAAGCGGACACTGAAGCTTTCTTT. Translation gives CASSFASEADTEAFF.

This chain links TRBV20-1 with TRBJ2-5; maybe TRBD2 (6 bases). The CDR3 consists of 13 residues. Germline V CDR1 and CDR2: DFQATT, SNEGSKA (reference sequence). V was trimmed by 3 bases and J by 5 bases, leaving 13 bases between them. The CDR3, as DNA: TGCAGTGCTAGGACGGGGGTAACGGAGACCCAGTACTTC. Its protein product is CSARTGVTETQYF.

This chain connects TRBV13 to TRBJ1-1, with D possibly TRBD1 on 6 matching bases. The CDR3 is 16 amino acids. CDR1 is PRHDT, CDR2 FYEKMQ, per germline (reference sequence). Trimming shortened V by 1 base and J by 2 bases, and 14 bases separated the two germline ends. CDR3 sequence (DNA): TGTGCCAGCAGCTTAGAGGCGACAGGAAGAAACACTGAAGCTTTCTTT. It codes for CASSLEATGRNTEAFF.

The chain couples TRBV25-1 to TRBJ1-1; no clear D. The CDR3 totals 13 residues. V lost 3 bases, J lost 4 bases, and 9 bases lay in between. From germline, CDR1 is MGHDK and CDR2 SYGVNS. CDR3 DNA sequence: TGTGCCAGCAGTGATGTCGGTTTCACTGAAGCTTTCTTT. This gives the protein CASSDVGFTEAFF.

This clonotype was detected only once. The chain combines TRBV29-1 with TRBJ2-5; the D gene is possibly TRBD2 (6 bases). The CDR3 is 11 residues long. Germline V gene lookup returns CDR1 SQVTM and CDR2 ANQGSEA. With 2 bases removed from V and 7 bases from J, the gap between germline ends came to 8 bases. The CDR3, as DNA: TGCAGCGTTGAAACCGGGGGGACCCAGTACTTC. As protein: CSVETGGTQYF.

The V and J genes are TRBV4-3 and TRBJ2-1; 15 bases agree with TRBD2. V gave up 6 bases and J gave up 2 bases; unmatched junction bases: 8. Germline V gene lookup returns CDR1 LGHNA and CDR2 YSLEER. The CDR3 has 18 residues. The CDR3 here is CASSPGTSGRNAYNEQFF. CDR3 bases: TGCGCCAGCAGTCCCGGGACTAGCGGGAGGAACGCCTACAATGAGCAGTTCTTC.

The chain uses TRBV27 and TRBJ2-5; a weak D match, TRBD2 (6 bases). Germline V gene sequence: CDR1 MNHEY, CDR2 SMNVEV (reference sequence). The CDR3 consists of 15 residues. Trimming took 4 bases from V and 1 from J, leaving 13 bases between them. The CDR3 bases are TGTGCCAGCAGTTCCGGGATGGGACTCCAAGAGACCCAGTACTTC. It is translated as CASSSGMGLQETQYF.

As DNA, the CDR3 is TGCGCCAGCAGCCAACCAACTAGCGGGAGTAACAATGAGCAGTTCTTC. Its protein is CASSQPTSGSNNEQFF. V is TRBV4-1 and J is TRBJ2-1; TRBD2 aligns across 11 bases. The trim removed 2 bases at V and 5 bases at J, leaving 5 bases unmatched. This CDR3 contains 16 residues. Germline values: CDR1 MGHRA, CDR2 YSYEKL.

The chain uses TRBV27 and TRBJ2-1; D is unclear. CDR3 length: 11 residues. V lost 8 bases and J 7 bases, leaving 9 bases between the germline ends. Germline values: CDR1 MNHEY, CDR2 SMNVEV (reference sequence). The CDR3: CASHERNEQFF. The CDR3 DNA reads as TGTGCCAGCCACGAACGAAATGAGCAGTTCTTC.

This chain links TRBV28 with TRBJ2-5; TRBD1 aligns across 9 bases. The CDR3 loop spans 15 amino acids. J was trimmed by 4 bases and V by 5 bases; bases with no gene match: 8. Germline assignment: CDR1 MDHEN and CDR2 SYDVKM. The CDR3 nucleotides read TGTGCCAGCAGTGTGATCCGGGACAGGGTAGAGACCCAGTACTTC. This sequence encodes CASSVIRDRVETQYF.

CDR3: CASSPRDREWNTEAFF. The CDR3 coding sequence is TGTGCCAGCTCACCCCGGGACAGGGAATGGAACACTGAAGCTTTCTTT. The chain combines TRBV18 with TRBJ1-1; TRBD1 aligns across 9 bases. The CDR3 consists of 16 residues. J lost 1 base, V lost 3 bases, and 6 bases had no gene match. Per the germline V gene, CDR1 is KGHSH and CDR2 is LQKENI.

The gene calls are TRBV4-1 and TRBJ2-5; maybe TRBD1 (6 bases). Deletions cut 4 bases from V and 0 bases from J, with 9 bases between. Germline V gene data show CDR1 as MGHRA and CDR2 as YSYEKL. The CDR3 is 14 amino acids. CDR3 residues: CASSLGTNQETQYF. CDR3 in DNA: TGCGCCAGCAGCCTCGGGACAAACCAAGAGACCCAGTACTTC.

J is TRBJ2-5 and V is TRBV12-3 or TRBV12-4, with D possibly matching TRBD2 (5 bases). V lost 2 bases and J lost 3, with 16 bases in between. The CDR3 is 16 amino acids. CDR3 sequence: CASSLINRGRKETQYF. The CDR3 DNA sequence: TGTGCCAGCAGTTTAATTAATCGGGGTAGGAAAGAGACCCAGTACTTC.

The chain combines TRBV9 with TRBJ1-2; a possible D gene is TRBD1 (6 bases). V dropped 0 bases and J dropped 8 bases, with 20 bases sitting between them. Germline V gene sequence: CDR1 SGDLS, CDR2 YYNGEE. CDR3 size: 16 residues. CDR3 sequence (DNA): TGTGCCAGCAGCGTAGAGCCGAGGGGGGTACGTAAGGGCTACACCTTC. Its translation: CASSVEPRGVRKGYTF.

The chain links TRBV12-3 or TRBV12-4 to TRBJ2-2, with D tentatively TRBD2 (5 bases). The CDR3 consists of 15 residues. V dropped 3 bases and J dropped 5 bases, with 13 bases sitting between them. The CDR3 loop reads CASSLEAADTGELFF. Written as DNA, the CDR3 is TGTGCCAGCAGTTTGGAAGCGGCCGATACCGGGGAGCTGTTTTTT.

J is TRBJ1-2 and V is TRBV9; D is perhaps TRBD1 (5 bases). V gave up 0 bases and J gave up 7 bases, with 13 bases separating them. The CDR3 runs 14 residues. Germline lookup yields CDR1 SGDLS and CDR2 YYNGEE. CDR3 residues: CASSVEDTSSGYTF. CDR3 nucleotide sequence: TGTGCCAGCAGCGTAGAGGACACTAGTAGTGGCTACACCTTC.

This chain uses TRBV5-1 with TRBJ2-7, with D unresolved. This CDR3 contains 14 residues. Germline CDR1 and CDR2: SGHRS and YFSETQ. Trimming removed 0 bases at V and 3 bases at J, with 10 bases between. In DNA, the CDR3 is TGCGCCAGCAGCTTGGGTGCTTCCGACTACGAGCAGTACTTC. Translated: CASSLGASDYEQYF.

V and J are TRBV19 and TRBJ2-7; possible D gene TRBD2, 7 bases. The V gene lost 6 bases and the J gene lost 4 bases, with 16 bases spanning the gap. CDR1 is LNHDA and CDR2 is SQIVND in the germline V gene (reference sequence). CDR3 length: 14 residues. CDR3 region: CASSLGAGVYEQYF. The CDR3 region has the DNA TGTGCCAGTAGCCTGGGGGCGGGAGTTTACGAGCAGTACTTC. The full variable domain, completed using reference TRBV19 and TRBJ2-7, is DGGITQSPKYLFRKEGQNVTLSCEQNLNHDAMYWYRQDPGQGLRLIYYSQIVNDFQKGDIAEGYSVSREKKESFPLTVTSAQKNPTAFYLCASSLGAGVYEQYFGPGTRLTVT.

J is TRBJ2-3 and V is TRBV28, with unresolved D. The CDR3 contains 14 residues. Between the trimmed V and J ends, which lost 3 bases and 2 bases, there was a span of 9 bases. The germline CDR1 and CDR2 sequences are MDHEN and SYDVKM. The CDR3 protein is CASSFERHTDTQYF. The CDR3 region has the DNA TGTGCCAGCAGTTTCGAGCGCCACACAGATACGCAGTATTTT.

The V and J genes are TRBV12-3 or TRBV12-4 and TRBJ1-5, with 8 nucleotides matching TRBD1. CDR3 length equals 14 residues. V was pared by 3 bases and J by 10 bases, with 8 bases of the junction left unmatched. CDR3 nucleotides: TGTGCCAGCAGTTTGGGGACAGGAGGTTTACCCCAGCATTTT. Protein product: CASSLGTGGLPQHF.